Listed here are 5 T cell receptor beta chains from one sample, sequenced in a study of tumor-infiltrating lymphocytes in oesophageal squamous cell carcinoma. TCRdb redid the calling of the PCR reads with MiXCR, one entry per CDR3 protein. This sample carries fewer than 20,000 distinct CDR3 sequences, 35% to 50% of them seen once, and the ten largest clones take about 30%. Sequenced input: esophageal tumor tissue. All receptors derive from a male donor with esophageal squamous cell carcinoma.

The chain is built from TRBV7-2 and TRBJ2-1; the match to TRBD2 covers 12 bases. CDR3 size: 17 residues. CDR1 SGHTA and CDR2 FQGNSA come from the germline V gene. V trimming: 5 bases; J trimming: 2 bases; junction bases outside the gene matches: 7. The CDR3 coding sequence is TGTGCCAGCAGCCCCCGGACTAGCGGGGATACCTACAATGAGCAGTTCTTC. It is translated as CASSPRTSGDTYNEQFF.

This clonotype appeared a few times. V and J are TRBV7-6 and TRBJ2-3; 10 bases are shared with TRBD2. Trimming removed 1 base from V and 6 bases from J; junction bases left unmatched: 4. The germline CDR1 and CDR2 sequences are SGHVS and FNYEAQ. The CDR3 sequence is 15 residues long. The CDR3, as DNA: TGTGCCAGCAGCTTAGTGCTAGCGGGAGCCGATACGCAGTATTTT. Protein product: CASSLVLAGADTQYF.

This clonotype was observed at least ten times. The V gene is TRBV11-2, the J gene TRBJ2-7; D gene unclear. Germline loops: CDR1 SGHAT, CDR2 FQNNGV. Trimming took off 2 bases at V and 4 bases at J, with 6 bases between the two ends. The CDR3 runs to 12 residues. The CDR3 loop is CASSLIFYEQYF. DNA of the CDR3: TGTGCCAGCAGCTTAATTTTTTACGAGCAGTACTTC.

This sequence joins TRBV14 and TRBJ1-5; no clear D. This CDR3 contains 14 residues. V shed 0 bases and J shed 5 bases, with 8 bases lying between them. Germline V lookup: CDR1 SGHDN, CDR2 FVKESK. The CDR3 spells CASSQDGGDQPQHF. In nucleotides, the CDR3 is TGTGCCAGCAGCCAAGATGGAGGAGATCAGCCCCAGCATTTT.

Comment on this clonotype: It is likely a read error, because the conserved phenylalanine at the end of the CDR3 is missing. This chain uses TRBV28 with TRBJ2-3, with TRBD2 matching over 8 bases. The CDR3 runs to 15 residues. Germline loops: CDR1 MDHEN, CDR2 SYDVKM. V was pared by 3 bases and J by 11 bases, with 13 bases of the junction left unmatched. This chain's CDR3 is CASSFSGGPYPEQYI. In DNA form, the CDR3 reads TGTGCCAGCAGTTTCTCGGGGGGGCCTTACCCGGAGCAGTATATT.